These 29 T cell receptor beta chains share one sample of origin, sequenced in a study of control samples from healthy donors and cancer patients (dated by TCRdb to about 2020). Libraries came from the immunoSEQ multiplex PCR assay. What TCRdb holds here is the immuneACCESS table cut down to in-frame rearrangements. Part of the clones is not present; checked against another copy, under half of the missing clones reflect an unresolved V gene, and the others are unexplained. Present in this sample are 230,000 or so clones, roughly 94% of which were seen just once. About 1.6% of the sample belongs to the ten largest clones. Sequenced: blood. The source is a man between 50 and 59 years old in good health.

This chain connects TRBV7-9 to TRBJ1-6, with D possibly matching TRBD1 (5 bases). The germline V gene has CDR1 SEHNR and CDR2 FQNEAQ (reference sequence). The CDR3 totals 14 residues. V was pared by 1 base and J by 8 bases, with 9 bases between. The CDR3 DNA follows: TGTGCCAGCAGCTTAGGTCAGGGTTATTCACCCCTCCACTTT. Translated: CASSLGQGYSPLHF.

V and J are TRBV21-1 and TRBJ2-7; the table's TRBD2 call for D was not verified on the DNA. TRBV21-1 is deemed a pseudogene. The CDR3 sequence is 15 residues long. The CDR3 region is CASSKGGRVNYEQYV. For the CDR3, the DNA is TGTGCCAGCAGCAAGGGGGGAAGGGTGAACTACGAGCAGTACGTC.

This chain connects TRBV5-1 to TRBJ1-3, with D unresolved. CDR1 SGHRS and CDR2 YFSETQ come from the germline V gene. This CDR3 has 12 residues. The V and J ends lost 0 bases and 9 bases respectively, with 7 bases between them. The CDR3 DNA reads as TGCGCCAGCAGCTTGGCCGGAGGCACCATATATTTT. Residues: CASSLAGGTIYF.

The rearrangement joins TRBV6-6 to TRBJ1-2, with D possibly being TRBD1 (5 bases). From germline, CDR1 is MNHNY and CDR2 SVGAGI (reference sequence). The germline V and J ends were trimmed by 5 bases and 1 base, with 14 bases remaining between them. This CDR3 is built from 15 residues. CDR3: CASSIPQGSNYGYTF. As DNA, the CDR3 is TGTGCCAGCAGTATCCCCCAGGGCAGTAACTATGGCTACACCTTC.

The rearrangement uses TRBV18 and TRBJ1-2, with TRBD1 matching over 8 bases. Trimming at V came to 2 bases and at J to 4 bases, leaving 9 bases not matched to a gene. Germline assignment: CDR1 KGHSH and CDR2 LQKENI. The CDR3 has 16 residues. CDR3 nucleotide sequence: TGTGCCAGCTCACCATCCCCGGAGACAGGGGTCTATGGCTACACCTTC. Protein: CASSPSPETGVYGYTF.

The chain couples TRBV18 to TRBJ1-1; 7 bases agree with TRBD1. Per germline, CDR1 KGHSH and CDR2 LQKENI. The CDR3 extends over 15 amino acids. Germline trimming cut 3 bases from V and 3 bases from J; bases unmatched to any gene: 7. The chain's CDR3 is CASSPLQGLDTEAFF. In DNA form, the CDR3 reads TGTGCCAGCTCACCCCTACAGGGGCTCGACACTGAAGCTTTCTTT.

V and J are TRBV4-1 and TRBJ1-6; 8 bases line up with TRBD1. J lost 7 bases, V lost 3 bases, and 8 bases had no gene match. In germline, CDR1 is MGHRA, CDR2 YSYEKL. The CDR3 runs 16 residues. Here the CDR3 reads CASSHLGDRNNSPLHF. The CDR3, as DNA: TGCGCCAGCAGCCACCTAGGGGACAGGAACAATTCACCCCTCCACTTT.

Written as DNA, the CDR3 is TGTGCCAGTAGTGTCGCTCCCGGGGAGCTGTTTTTT. It encodes CASSVAPGELFF. The chain combines TRBV19 with TRBJ2-2; D ambiguous. This CDR3 contains 12 residues. From germline, CDR1 is LNHDA and CDR2 SQIVND (reference sequence). V was shortened by 5 bases and J by 6 bases, with 7 bases between the two germline ends.

The DNA of the CDR3 is TGCGCCAGCAGTCAATTCCGGGCCCTCCACTTT. Its protein product is CASSQFRALHF. V gene TRBV23-1 combines with J gene TRBJ1-6; D gene unclear. TRBV23-1 is marked as an open reading frame, function uncertain. Trimming took off 1 base at V and 14 bases at J, with 6 bases between the two ends. The CDR3 runs to 11 residues.

The chain joins TRBV5-1 to TRBJ2-5; 9 nucleotides agree with TRBD1. Germline assignment: CDR1 SGHRS and CDR2 YFSETQ. CDR3 size: 13 residues. Trimming at V came to 4 bases and at J to 4 bases, leaving 2 bases not matched to a gene. CDR3 amino acids: CASSLQGAETQYF. The DNA of the CDR3 is TGCGCCAGCAGCCTACAGGGGGCAGAGACCCAGTACTTC.

The chain is built from TRBV12-3 or TRBV12-4 and TRBJ1-1, with unresolved D. V was clipped by 5 bases and J by 8 bases, with 15 bases between them. The CDR3 has 13 residues. The CDR3 spells CASSLEAFVEAFF. The CDR3 region has the DNA TGTGCCAGCAGTCTAGAGGCCTTCGTGGAAGCTTTCTTT.

This clone was seen more than once but under ten times. This chain connects TRBV4-3 to TRBJ1-1; weak D call: TRBD1 (5 bases). The CDR3 totals 13 residues. The V end lost 0 bases, the J end lost 6 bases, and 8 bases lay between the germline ends. Germline V gene lookup returns CDR1 LGHNA and CDR2 YSLEER. CDR3 sequence (DNA): TGCGCCAGCAGCCAAGAACGGGGGGCTGAAGCTTTCTTT. This codes for CASSQERGAEAFF.

This chain uses TRBV6-1 with TRBJ2-7, with 7 bases matching TRBD1. Trimming removed 3 bases from V and 6 bases from J; junction bases left unmatched: 17. The CDR3 has 17 residues. CDR1 and CDR2 (germline): MNHNS, SASEGT. The CDR3 loop reads CASSEIRSLRDSSEQYF. The CDR3 region has the DNA TGTGCCAGCAGTGAGATCCGGTCCCTCCGGGACAGCTCCGAGCAGTACTTC.

The chain employs TRBV28 and TRBJ2-7; D gene uncertain. The CDR3 covers 11 residues. Germline assignment: CDR1 MDHEN and CDR2 SYDVKM. Trimming removed 3 bases from V and 4 bases from J, with 4 bases in between. CDR3 amino acids: CASSLGYEQYF. CDR3 coding DNA: TGTGCCAGCAGTTTGGGATACGAGCAGTACTTC.

The rearrangement uses TRBV4-2 and TRBJ1-2; 7 bases align to TRBD1. The length of the CDR3 is 15 residues. J lost 8 bases, V lost 4 bases, and 13 bases had no gene match. CDR1 is LGHNA, CDR2 YNFKEQ, per germline. For the CDR3, the DNA is TGTGCCAGCAGCCCGGTTGGAGAGACAGGGAAAGGCTACACCTTC. Amino acids: CASSPVGETGKGYTF.

This clone was observed once. This rearrangement joins TRBV18 to TRBJ1-3; no clear D. This CDR3 is built from 17 residues. Germline V CDR1 and CDR2: KGHSH, LQKENI. V dropped 3 bases and J dropped 0 bases, with 15 bases sitting between them. The CDR3 reads CASSPLRQAPSGNTIYF. The CDR3 DNA sequence: TGTGCCAGCTCACCCCTCCGCCAGGCGCCCTCTGGAAACACCATATATTTT. The full variable domain, in which reference TRBV18 and TRBJ1-3 provide the parts outside the CDR3, is NAGVMQNPRHLVRRRGQEARLRCSPMKGHSHVYWYRQLPEEGLKFMVYLQKENIIDESGMPKERFSAEFPKEGPSILRIQQVVRGDSAAYFCASSPLRQAPSGNTIYFGEGSWLTVV.

This clone was recorded only once. The chain has TRBV6-6 and TRBJ2-4; D perhaps matches TRBD2 (6 bases). The germline gives CDR1 MNHNY, CDR2 SVGAGI (reference sequence). V was trimmed by 5 bases and J by 2 bases, leaving 22 bases between them. The CDR3 is 18 amino acids. The CDR3 here is CASSHRVSPGDSKNIQYF. CDR3 coding DNA: TGTGCCAGCAGTCATCGGGTTAGTCCGGGGGACTCCAAAAACATTCAGTACTTC.

The rearrangement uses TRBV4-1 and TRBJ1-5, with D unclear. Germline CDR1 MGHRA, CDR2 YSYEKL. V lost 4 bases and J 0 bases, leaving 22 bases between the germline ends. This CDR3 has 19 residues. The CDR3 DNA reads as TGCGCCAGCAGCCTTACCCCTGAATTAACCGCCTATAGCAATCAGCCCCAGCATTTT. Translating it yields CASSLTPELTAYSNQPQHF.

This clone was observed a handful of times. CDR3 protein: CASSITRYTEAFF. In nucleotides, the CDR3 is TGTGCCAGTAGTATTACAAGATACACTGAAGCTTTCTTT. The chain uses TRBV19 and TRBJ1-1; D gene unclear. Germline CDR1 and CDR2: LNHDA and SQIVND (reference sequence). V was cut by 3 bases and J by 3 bases, with 8 bases left in between. This CDR3 has 13 residues. The whole variable domain, filled in from reference TRBV19 and TRBJ1-1, reads DGGITQSPKYLFRKEGQNVTLSCEQNLNHDAMYWYRQDPGQGLRLIYYSQIVNDFQKGDIAEGYSVSREKKESFPLTVTSAQKNPTAFYLCASSITRYTEAFFGQGTRLTVV.

This chain uses TRBV7-3 with TRBJ2-1, with 9 bases lining up with TRBD1. The CDR3 covers 15 residues. The junction had 4 bases not matched to a gene; V was cut back by 4 bases and J by 3 bases. Germline V gene sequence: CDR1 SGHTA, CDR2 FQGTGA. The CDR3, as DNA: TGTGCCAGCAGCTCGAAGGGACAGGGCTACAATGAGCAGTTCTTC. This codes for CASSSKGQGYNEQFF.

The rearrangement uses TRBV28 and TRBJ1-5; 9 bases align to TRBD1. The CDR3 length is 15 residues. V was pared by 6 bases and J by 6 bases, with 9 bases of the junction left unmatched. Germline values: CDR1 MDHEN, CDR2 SYDVKM. The CDR3 nucleotides are TGTGCCAGCAGCCCCCGGGACAGGGTGGGTCAGCCCCAGCATTTT. It specifies CASSPRDRVGQPQHF.

The rearrangement links TRBV19 to TRBJ2-5; no clear D gene. Germline V gene data show CDR1 as LNHDA and CDR2 as SQIVND (reference sequence). The CDR3 extends over 14 amino acids. Trimming removed 3 bases from V and 4 bases from J, with 12 bases in between. The CDR3 here is CASSIRQMGETQYF. In DNA, the CDR3 is TGTGCCAGTAGTATTCGGCAGATGGGAGAGACCCAGTACTTC.

This clone has only one observation. The chain has TRBV19 and TRBJ2-1; the D gene is possibly TRBD1 (6 bases). The CDR3 covers 16 residues. V lost 10 bases and J lost 2, with 21 bases in between. The germline CDR1 and CDR2 sequences are LNHDA and SQIVND (reference sequence). The CDR3 protein is CATRRISEGAYNEQFF. The CDR3 DNA follows: TGTGCCACTAGAAGAATAAGTGAGGGGGCCTACAATGAGCAGTTCTTC.

V usage is TRBV6-2 or TRBV6-3 and J usage is TRBJ2-7; 7 bases map to TRBD2. Germline lookup yields CDR1 MNHEY and CDR2 SVGEGT. V lost 6 bases, J lost 0 bases, and 8 bases stayed unmatched. The CDR3 has 15 amino acids. In DNA, the CDR3 is TGTGCCAGCAGCTATAGCGGGTCCTACTCCTACGAGCAGTACTTC. Its translation is CASSYSGSYSYEQYF.

This chain connects TRBV6-1 to TRBJ1-2; no reliable D call. The V end lost 1 base, the J end lost 4 bases, and 13 bases lay between the germline ends. This CDR3 region has 15 residues. Germline V CDR1 and CDR2: MNHNS, SASEGT. The CDR3 DNA follows: TGTGCCAGCAGTGAAGGCTCAGCAGACCTCTATGGCTACACCTTC. Amino acids: CASSEGSADLYGYTF.

This clone was seen once. The rearrangement uses TRBV6-6 and TRBJ1-3; 7 bases are shared with TRBD1. Germline assignment: CDR1 MNHNY and CDR2 SVGAGI (reference sequence). The trim removed 4 bases at V and 0 bases at J, leaving 3 bases unmatched. The CDR3 runs 15 residues. CDR3 nucleotide sequence: TGTGCCAGCAGTTTGGGACAGTCCTCTGGAAACACCATATATTTT. The encoded protein is CASSLGQSSGNTIYF.

The chain recombines TRBV6-5 with TRBJ1-1; D gene unclear. The CDR3 contains 13 residues. Germline lookup yields CDR1 MNHEY and CDR2 SVGAGI. The ends were cut back, 7 bases at V and 3 bases at J, with 12 bases in the middle. In nucleotides, the CDR3 is TGTGCCAGCACGGGCTCGGGGTACACTGAAGCTTTCTTT. Translation gives CASTGSGYTEAFF.

This clone was detected only once. The rearrangement joins TRBV28 to TRBJ1-5; D is unclear. V was clipped by 3 bases and J by 5 bases, with 11 bases between them. The germline V gene has CDR1 MDHEN and CDR2 SYDVKM. CDR3 size: 14 residues. The CDR3 DNA reads TGTGCCAGCAGTTTGGGCGGTGGTTATCAGCCCCAGCATTTT. Protein product: CASSLGGGYQPQHF.

This rearrangement joins TRBV6-2 or TRBV6-3 to TRBJ2-5, with 8 bases aligning to TRBD1. Germline values: CDR1 MNHEY, CDR2 SVGEGT. V lost 5 bases, J lost 7 bases, and 6 bases stayed unmatched. This CDR3 has 13 residues. The CDR3 sequence: CASSDPGTGTQYF. The CDR3 bases are TGTGCCAGCAGTGACCCCGGGACAGGGACCCAGTACTTC.